The 16 T cell receptor beta chains in this list originate from one sample, sequenced in a study of blood T cell repertoires in COVID-19. Assay used: immunoSEQ multiplex PCR; TCRdb lists only in-frame clones, some missing. Of some 220,000 clones detected, roughly 80% appear once; the ten largest clones hold roughly 5.5%. Sequencing used peripheral blood. Source of these receptors: a woman in her seventies with COVID-19, enrolled during active disease.

The V and J genes are TRBV19 and TRBJ1-1, with 7 bases fitting TRBD1. The CDR3 consists of 17 residues. With 6 bases clipped from V and 1 base from J, the junction kept 14 bases outside the gene matches. Germline CDR1 LNHDA, CDR2 SQIVND (reference sequence). CDR3 protein: CASRDDRSAGGNTEAFF. The CDR3 nucleotides read TGTGCCAGTAGGGACGATCGATCGGCAGGGGGGAACACTGAAGCTTTCTTT.

The J gene is TRBJ2-1, the V gene TRBV7-3; 7 positions match TRBD1. The V and J ends lost 4 bases and 8 bases, in that order; junction bases with no gene match: 2. CDR1 and CDR2 from the germline V gene are SGHTA and FQGTGA. This CDR3 has 12 residues. Written as DNA, the CDR3 is TGTGCCAGCAGCTCCAGGGGGTATGAGCAGTTCTTC. This encodes CASSSRGYEQFF.

This chain connects TRBV11-2 to TRBJ2-2, with 14 bases lining up with TRBD2. J gave up 6 bases and V 5 bases, and 14 bases lay outside the gene matches. Germline V lookup: CDR1 SGHAT, CDR2 FQNNGV. The CDR3 is made up of 19 amino acids. The DNA for the CDR3 is TGTGCCAGCAGCCCTAGGGGACTAGCGGGAGTAGGGAAGGCCGGGGAGCTGTTTTTT. As protein: CASSPRGLAGVGKAGELFF.

The V and J genes are TRBV28 and TRBJ1-2; D may be TRBD1 (5 bases). This CDR3 is 14 amino acids long. The V gene's germline CDR1 is MDHEN and CDR2 SYDVKM. Deletions cut 4 bases from V and 8 bases from J, with 17 bases between. CDR3 sequence (DNA): TGTGCCAGCAGTTCCCCGGGAGGGACTGTAGGCTACACCTTC. As protein: CASSSPGGTVGYTF.

The chain joins TRBV4-3 to TRBJ1-2; 7 bases agree with TRBD1. V lost 0 bases, J lost 7 bases, and 14 bases stayed unmatched. Germline CDR1 reads LGHNA; CDR2 reads YSLEER. The CDR3 contains 17 residues. The DNA of the CDR3 is TGCGCCAGCAGCCAAGATATTGCAGGGGGACAGCTGAGTGGCTACACCTTC. This gives the protein CASSQDIAGGQLSGYTF.

The rearrangement uses TRBV18 and TRBJ2-3; 16 bases match TRBD2. Per germline, CDR1 KGHSH and CDR2 LQKENI. This CDR3 has 16 amino acids. Trimming cost V 3 bases and J 3 bases; bases outside gene matches: 0. Here the CDR3 DNA reads TGTGCCAGCTCACCGGGACTAGCGGGAGGGACAGATACGCAGTATTTT. It is translated as CASSPGLAGGTDTQYF.

V gene TRBV12-5 combines with J gene TRBJ2-5, with 9 bases that match TRBD2. The CDR3 covers 16 residues. Germline trimming cut 4 bases from V and 4 bases from J; bases unmatched to any gene: 10. CDR1 is LGHNT, CDR2 FRNRAP, per germline. In DNA, the CDR3 is TGTGCTAGTGGTTCTGGGCGGGAGGGCCGGTTAGAGACCCAGTACTTC. It codes for CASGSGREGRLETQYF. Complete variable domain (other parts from reference TRBV12-5 and TRBJ2-5): DARVTQTPRHKVTEMGQEVTMRCQPILGHNTVFWYRQTMMQGLELLAYFRNRAPLDDSGMPKDRFSAEMPDATLATLKIQPSEPRDSAVYFCASGSGREGRLETQYFGPGTRLLVL.

The V gene is TRBV14, the J gene TRBJ1-6; 7 bases map to TRBD1. After removal of 0 bases from V and 7 bases from J, the junction contained 3 bases not matched to a gene. The length of the CDR3 is 15 residues. Germline loops: CDR1 SGHDN, CDR2 FVKESK. CDR3 nucleotide sequence: TGTGCCAGCAGCCAAGAGACAGGGTGGAATTCACCCCTCCACTTT. Amino acids: CASSQETGWNSPLHF. Based on the CDR3 plus reference TRBV14 and TRBJ1-6, the full variable domain is EAGVTQFPSHSVIEKGQTVTLRCDPISGHDNLYWYRRVMGKEIKFLLHFVKESKQDESGMPNNRFLAERTGGTYSTLKVQPAELEDSGVYFCASSQETGWNSPLHFGNGTRLTVT.

The genes are TRBV6-6 and TRBJ2-1; 8 bases map to TRBD1. CDR1 MNHNY and CDR2 SVGAGI come from the germline V gene (reference sequence). This CDR3 comprises 12 residues. V was clipped by 6 bases and J by 6 bases; unmatched bases: 1. CDR3 residues: CASRDRGNEQFF. The DNA of the CDR3 is TGTGCCAGCAGAGACAGGGGCAATGAGCAGTTCTTC.

This sequence joins TRBV28 and TRBJ2-7; 12 bases are a match to TRBD1. Germline assignment: CDR1 MDHEN and CDR2 SYDVKM. The length of the CDR3 is 18 residues. J lost 2 bases, V lost 4 bases, and 12 bases had no gene match. The DNA of the CDR3 is TGTGCCAGCAGTTCCCCGTTTGGGACAGGGGGCGCCCCCTACGAGCAGTACTTC. This sequence encodes CASSSPFGTGGAPYEQYF.

The V and J genes are TRBV24-1 and TRBJ2-2, with TRBD1 as a possible D gene (6 bases). Deletions cut 3 bases from V and 6 bases from J, with 16 bases between. This CDR3 has 16 amino acids. Germline V lookup: CDR1 KGHDR, CDR2 SFDVKD. CDR3 region: CATSDNDGTGSGELFF. DNA for the CDR3: TGTGCCACCAGTGATAACGACGGCACAGGGTCCGGGGAGCTGTTTTTT.

V usage is TRBV28 and J usage is TRBJ1-5, with unresolved D. Deletions cut 2 bases from V and 2 bases from J, with 4 bases between. This CDR3 spans 13 amino acids. The germline CDR1 and CDR2 sequences are MDHEN and SYDVKM. CDR3 sequence: CASSLHGNQPQHF. CDR3 coding DNA: TGTGCCAGCAGTTTACATGGCAATCAGCCCCAGCATTTT.

In regard to this clone: Distinct nucleotide sequences in the sample also encode this CDR3. The rearrangement uses TRBV5-4 and TRBJ1-2, with D perhaps matching TRBD1 (5 bases). Trimming stripped 1 base from V and 5 bases from J, with 6 bases between. CDR1 and CDR2 from the germline V gene are SGHNT and YYREEE (reference sequence). This CDR3 is 12 amino acids long. CDR3 protein: CASSLTGYGYTF. In DNA, the CDR3 is TGTGCCAGCAGCTTGACAGGTTATGGCTACACCTTC.

This CDR3 is CASSSGQPYGYTF. CDR3 nucleotides: TGTGCCAGCAGTTCAGGACAGCCCTATGGCTACACCTTC. The rearrangement links TRBV28 to TRBJ1-2, with a weak D call TRBD1 (6 bases). CDR1 MDHEN and CDR2 SYDVKM come from the germline V gene. The germline V and J ends were trimmed by 4 bases and 4 bases, with 10 bases remaining between them. The CDR3 covers 13 residues.

The V gene is TRBV7-2, the J gene TRBJ2-1, with 8 bases lining up with TRBD2. After removal of 6 bases from V and 6 bases from J, the junction contained 10 bases not matched to a gene. Germline assignment: CDR1 SGHTA and CDR2 FQGNSA. The CDR3 length is 15 residues. In DNA form, the CDR3 reads TGTGCCAGCAGTTACCTTAGCGGGATGCTCAATGAGCAGTTCTTC. As protein: CASSYLSGMLNEQFF.

In DNA, the CDR3 is TGCGCCAGCAGCCTGGGAATTTCAGCCCAGGGAGGGGCACCCCTCCACTTT. This sequence encodes CASSLGISAQGGAPLHF. The gene calls are TRBV5-1 and TRBJ1-6; D might be TRBD1 (5 bases). Per the germline V gene, CDR1 is SGHRS and CDR2 is YFSETQ. The CDR3 is 17 amino acids. The ends were cut back, 4 bases at V and 11 bases at J, with 25 bases in the middle.